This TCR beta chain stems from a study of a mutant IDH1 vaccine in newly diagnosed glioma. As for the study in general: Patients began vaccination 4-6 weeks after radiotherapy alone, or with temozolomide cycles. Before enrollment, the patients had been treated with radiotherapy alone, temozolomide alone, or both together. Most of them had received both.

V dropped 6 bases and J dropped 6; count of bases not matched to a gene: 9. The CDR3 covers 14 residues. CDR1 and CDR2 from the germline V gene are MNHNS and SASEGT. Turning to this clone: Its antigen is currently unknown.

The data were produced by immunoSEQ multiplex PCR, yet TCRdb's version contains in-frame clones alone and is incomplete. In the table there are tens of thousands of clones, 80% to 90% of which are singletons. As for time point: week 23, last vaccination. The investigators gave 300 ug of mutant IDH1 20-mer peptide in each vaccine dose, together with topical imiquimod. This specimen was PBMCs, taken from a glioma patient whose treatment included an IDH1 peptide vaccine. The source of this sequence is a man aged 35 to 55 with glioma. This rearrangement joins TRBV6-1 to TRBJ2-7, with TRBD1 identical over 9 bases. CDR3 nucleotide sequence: TGTGCCAGCAGCGGGACAGGGTATGTTTCCGAGCAGTACTTC. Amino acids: CASSGTGYVSEQYF.